This T cell receptor (beta chain) was observed in a study of T cells after yellow fever vaccination. TCRdb re-called the 5' RACE reads with MiXCR, one entry per CDR3 protein. Of over 250,000 distinct CDR3 sequences listed, approximately 4% are singletons. About this clonotype itself: Its specificity is unknown.

Study results and limitations: Within FACS-sorted repertoires, abundant clonotypes contaminating from the bulk population could be present. A small proportion of clonotypes was detected in both the CD4 and CD8 compartments.

The CDR3 runs to 15 residues. V gave up 1 base and J gave up 4 bases, with 12 bases separating them. Germline lookup yields CDR1 SGHVS and CDR2 FQNEAQ. The chain employs TRBV7-8 and TRBJ2-3; tentative D call: TRBD1 (5 bases). This specimen was PBMCs, taken 5 days after the yellow fever booster vaccination. The receptor was isolated from a man aged 18 to 30 who received the YFV17D yellow fever vaccine. CDR3 coding DNA: TGTGCCAGCAGCTTAGGCAGGGTCCCCCCAGATACGCAGTATTTT. Its translation: CASSLGRVPPDTQYF.